Presented here are 7 T cell receptor beta chains from one specimen sequenced in a study of shared clonotypes between healthy human individuals (dated by TCRdb to about 2020). The library was built by means of the immunoSEQ multiplex PCR assay. As stored in TCRdb, this immuneACCESS dataset retains in-frame rearrangements with V and J assigned. A fraction of the clones does not appear; measured against another copy, unresolved V genes explain less than half of the discrepancy, and the remainder lacks a known reason. The sample table lists hundreds of thousands of clones, approximately 75% of them with a count of one. About 1.7% of the sample is taken by the ten largest. What was sequenced was memory CD4+ T cells sorted from blood. Taken with the paper, the label for cell subset or site translates to: CD45RA-negative fraction. The source is a woman aged 25 to 39 in good health.

This clone occurred a few times. This chain uses TRBV11-2 with TRBJ2-3; D remains unclear. V was pared by 5 bases and J by 1 base, with 1 base between. This CDR3 is built from 11 residues. The germline V gene has CDR1 SGHAT and CDR2 FQNNGV. The CDR3 region has the DNA TGTGCCAGCAGCCGCACAGATACGCAGTATTTT. It is translated as CASSRTDTQYF.

Concerning this clone itself: The same CDR3 can be traced to other DNA sequences in this sample. The chain carries TRBV28 and TRBJ2-7; 9 nucleotides agree with TRBD2. The CDR3 has 14 residues. With 2 bases clipped from V and 1 base from J, the junction kept 0 bases outside the gene matches. From germline, CDR1 is MDHEN and CDR2 SYDVKM. The DNA for the CDR3 is TGTGCCAGCAGTTTAGCGGGGGGGTCCTACGAGCAGTACTTC. This codes for CASSLAGGSYEQYF.

This chain uses TRBV19 with TRBJ1-5; no firm D call. Germline CDR1 and CDR2: LNHDA and SQIVND (reference sequence). The V end lost 5 bases, the J end lost 5 bases, and 7 bases lay between the germline ends. The CDR3 runs to 12 residues. This CDR3 is CASSFFDQPQHF. CDR3 sequence (DNA): TGTGCCAGTAGTTTTTTCGATCAGCCCCAGCATTTT.

The chain carries TRBV7-9 and TRBJ2-7, with D perhaps matching TRBD1 (5 bases). V was clipped by 7 bases and J by 5 bases, with 15 bases between them. The CDR3 is made up of 13 amino acids. Germline-derived CDR1 and CDR2 are SEHNR and FQNEAQ (reference sequence). CDR3 residues: CASTSRGANEQYF. The CDR3 DNA reads TGTGCCAGCACCTCTAGGGGTGCTAACGAGCAGTACTTC.

About this clone itself: Other nucleotide sequences in the sample specify the same CDR3. DNA for the CDR3: TGTGCCAGTAGAACCGGGACAGGGGATCAGCCCCAGCATTTT. It yields the protein CASRTGTGDQPQHF. The chain recombines TRBV27 with TRBJ1-5; TRBD1 matches at 10 bases. CDR3 length: 14 amino acids. Trimming cost V 9 bases and J 5 bases; bases outside gene matches: 7. Germline V gene lookup returns CDR1 MNHEY and CDR2 SMNVEV (reference sequence).

V gene TRBV28 combines with J gene TRBJ2-7; D is ambiguous. Germline V CDR1 and CDR2: MDHEN, SYDVKM. V lost 6 bases to trimming and J lost 6 bases, with 18 bases between them. CDR3 size: 14 residues. This CDR3 reads CASSRSRIRSEQYF. The CDR3 DNA follows: TGTGCCAGCAGCCGATCGAGAATCCGTTCCGAGCAGTACTTC.

This clone has more than one count but fewer than ten. An end of the junction differs from the germline gene, which may be a read error. The rearrangement uses TRBV11-2 and TRBJ2-1; unclear D gene. There are 13 residues in the CDR3. Germline V lookup: CDR1 SGHAT, CDR2 FQNNGV. The CDR3 DNA is TGTGCCAGCAGTCCTGACGCCTCGAGATGGATTGTCTTC. Its translation is CASSPDASRWIVF. Combining the CDR3 with reference TRBV11-2 and TRBJ2-1 gives the whole variable domain EAGVAQSPRYKIIEKRQSVAFWCNPISGHATLYWYQQILGQGPKLLIQFQNNGVVDDSQLPKDRFSAERLKGVDSTLKIQPAKLEDSAVYLCASSPDASRWIVFGPGTRLTVL.